These T cell receptor beta chains were read from a single sample in a study of glioma-infiltrating T cells. Using its own MiXCR run on the multiplex PCR reads, TCRdb lists one record per CDR3 protein. The repertoire includes 100,000 to 150,000 distinct CDR3 sequences, 20% to 25% of them detected once, and about 16% sits in the top ten. The sequenced sample consisted of glioma tissue, nonneoplastic brain tissue, or PBMCs (not recorded which). Receptor source: a human donor with low-grade glioma or glioblastoma, undergoing nonglioma brain surgery, or in good health (not recorded which). Each CDR3 is given with its conserved first and last residue. Fields, in order: CDR3 length, J gene, V gene, CDR3 protein.

len: 13; j_gene: TRBJ2-7; v_gene: TRBV28; CDR3aa: CASLGGPSYEQYF
len: 15; j_gene: TRBJ2-7; v_gene: TRBV12-3/TRBV12-4; CDR3aa: CASSFRQGASYEQYF
len: 16; j_gene: TRBJ2-3; v_gene: TRBV11-2; CDR3aa: CASSATSVAYTDTQYF
len: 16; j_gene: TRBJ1-4; v_gene: TRBV20-1; CDR3aa: CSASRPSGMTNEKLFF
len: 13; j_gene: TRBJ1-5; v_gene: TRBV12-3/TRBV12-4; CDR3aa: CASSTAGYQPQHF
len: 13; j_gene: TRBJ1-5; v_gene: TRBV19; CDR3aa: CASSPTVWQPQHF
len: 14; j_gene: TRBJ1-5; v_gene: TRBV20-1; CDR3aa: CSARTGGTGQPQHF
len: 14; j_gene: TRBJ2-7; v_gene: TRBV20-1; CDR3aa: CSARGTGGCYEQYF
len: 15; j_gene: TRBJ2-5; v_gene: TRBV3-1; CDR3aa: CASSQGSAVQDTQYF
len: 16; j_gene: TRBJ2-3; v_gene: TRBV7-9; CDR3aa: CASSPFWTGGTDTQYF
len: 16; j_gene: TRBJ2-5; v_gene: TRBV7-9; CDR3aa: CASSLGLAGDQETQYF
len: 14; j_gene: TRBJ1-2; v_gene: TRBV4-1; CDR3aa: CASSQDHRGPGYTF
len: 18; j_gene: TRBJ2-3; v_gene: TRBV20-1; CDR3aa: CSPSLGLAGILSPDTQYF
len: 17; j_gene: TRBJ2-1; v_gene: TRBV4-3; CDR3aa: CASSQDVVTSSYNEQFF
len: 17; j_gene: TRBJ1-4; v_gene: TRBV6-1; CDR3aa: CASSLLRPGQGGEKLFF
len: 13; j_gene: TRBJ1-6; v_gene: TRBV10-3; CDR3aa: CAIRGLMSSPLHF
len: 17; j_gene: TRBJ1-1; v_gene: TRBV6-6; CDR3aa: CAGSYPRDRGLNTEAFF
len: 20; j_gene: TRBJ2-1; v_gene: TRBV14; CDR3aa: CASSQPHRGTSGLSYNEQFF
len: 14; j_gene: TRBJ2-1; v_gene: TRBV10-3; CDR3aa: CAISAASVYNEQFF
len: 11; j_gene: TRBJ1-5; v_gene: TRBV19; CDR3aa: CASSIGQPQHF
len: 15; j_gene: TRBJ2-3; v_gene: TRBV28; CDR3aa: CASSPGGGRSDTQYF
len: 13; j_gene: TRBJ1-2; v_gene: TRBV25-1; CDR3aa: CARRASALSGSPF
len: 11; j_gene: TRBJ1-5; v_gene: TRBV6-1; CDR3aa: CASRLTQPQHF